A single sample is the source of the 27 T cell receptor beta chains below, sequenced in a study of shared clonotypes between healthy human individuals. Clones were sequenced by immunoSEQ multiplex PCR, and TCRdb holds only the in-frame ones, with some missing. The sample consists of 850,000 to 1,200,000 clones, 60% to 80% of them appearing once. Sequencing used memory CD4+ T cells sorted from blood. Subset meaning: CD45RA-negative fraction. These TCRs come from a man between 18 and 35 years old in good health.

V is TRBV7-7 and J is TRBJ2-1; no definite D call. There are 13 residues in the CDR3. CDR1 is SSHAT, CDR2 FNYEAQ, per germline (reference sequence). CDR3 sequence (DNA): TGTGCTAGTGGGTCTAACGACTACAATGAGCAGTTCTTC. This codes for CASGSNDYNEQFF.

V is TRBV5-1 and J is TRBJ2-4; maybe TRBD1 (6 bases). Trimming removed 3 bases at V and 7 bases at J, with 11 bases between. In germline, CDR1 is SGHRS, CDR2 YFSETQ. CDR3 length: 13 amino acids. The CDR3 loop is CASSSGAPNIQYF. As DNA, the CDR3 is TGCGCCAGCAGCTCAGGGGCCCCTAACATTCAGTACTTC.

The chain employs TRBV6-1 and TRBJ2-2; D is ambiguous. Germline values: CDR1 MNHNS, CDR2 SASEGT. Trimming pared 5 bases from V and 8 bases from J, leaving 9 bases between. The CDR3 has 12 residues. In DNA, the CDR3 is TGTGCCAGCAGTCCCCCGCCTGGGGAGCTGTTTTTT. This sequence encodes CASSPPPGELFF.

The chain employs TRBV7-2 and TRBJ2-1; D ambiguous. V lost 5 bases and J 5 bases, leaving 13 bases between the germline ends. Germline CDR1 is SGHTA and CDR2 is FQGNSA. There are 14 residues in the CDR3. The CDR3 protein is CASSLDGRDNEQFF. For the CDR3, the DNA is TGTGCCAGCAGCCTCGACGGCAGAGACAATGAGCAGTTCTTC.

This chain links TRBV5-1 with TRBJ1-6; possibly TRBD1 for D (5 bases). This CDR3 region has 16 residues. Per the germline V gene, CDR1 is SGHRS and CDR2 is YFSETQ. Deletions cut 4 bases from V and 4 bases from J, with 15 bases between. CDR3 region: CASSLTGTAYNSPLHF. The CDR3 DNA follows: TGCGCCAGCAGCCTTACCGGGACGGCTTATAATTCACCCCTCCACTTT.

This clone was found once. The V gene is TRBV9, the J gene TRBJ1-2, with D unresolved. CDR1 is SGDLS and CDR2 is YYNGEE in the germline V gene. The CDR3 is 12 residues long. Deletions cut 4 bases from V and 9 bases from J, with 13 bases between. The chain's CDR3 is CASSLGISSYTF. In DNA form, the CDR3 reads TGTGCCAGCAGCCTAGGTATTTCGAGCTACACCTTC.

The chain is built from TRBV5-6 and TRBJ1-4; D is possibly TRBD1 (5 bases). There are 14 residues in the CDR3. With 4 bases removed from V and 5 bases from J, the gap between germline ends came to 12 bases. Germline CDR1 SGHDT, CDR2 YYEEEE. This chain's CDR3 is CASSGQGPNEKLFF. The CDR3 coding sequence is TGTGCCAGCAGCGGGCAGGGCCCAAATGAAAAACTGTTTTTT. Drawing the rest from reference TRBV5-6 and TRBJ1-4, the complete variable domain is DAGVTQSPTHLIKTRGQQVTLRCSPKSGHDTVSWYQQALGQGPQFIFQYYEEEERQRGNFPDRFSGHQFPNYSSELNVNALLLGDSALYLCASSGQGPNEKLFFGSGTQLSVL.

This clone was seen a few times. J is TRBJ1-1 and V is TRBV30; maybe TRBD1 (5 bases). V gave up 2 bases and J gave up 0 bases, with 7 bases separating them. CDR3 size: 13 residues. Germline lookup yields CDR1 GTSNPN and CDR2 SVGIG (reference sequence). DNA of the CDR3: TGTGCCTGGAGTCAGGGTTTGAACACTGAAGCTTTCTTT. As protein: CAWSQGLNTEAFF.

The V call is TRBV11-3, the J call TRBJ2-7, with 8 nucleotides matching TRBD2. Trimming cost V 3 bases and J 4 bases; bases outside gene matches: 5. The CDR3 is 14 amino acids. From germline, CDR1 is SGHNT and CDR2 YENEEA. As DNA, the CDR3 is TGTGCCAGCAGCTTTGCGGGCGGGGGGTACGAGCAGTACTTC. Amino acid sequence: CASSFAGGGYEQYF.

This clone appeared a single time. Other DNA sequences in the same sample also yield this CDR3. This chain links TRBV5-4 with TRBJ2-5; no clear D. Trimming shortened V by 0 bases and J by 2 bases, and 8 bases separated the two germline ends. The CDR3 is 14 amino acids. Germline assignment: CDR1 SGHNT and CDR2 YYREEE (reference sequence). The CDR3 nucleotides are TGTGCCAGCAGCTTGGTGGCAACTCAAGAGACCCAGTACTTC. Its translation: CASSLVATQETQYF.

The chain is built from TRBV7-2 and TRBJ2-5; 9 positions match TRBD2. CDR1 SGHTA and CDR2 FQGNSA come from the germline V gene. V gave up 5 bases and J gave up 1 base; unmatched junction bases: 8. CDR3 length equals 16 residues. The CDR3 is CASSLTTSGGQETQYF. The CDR3 DNA reads as TGTGCCAGCAGCCTCACGACTAGCGGAGGCCAAGAGACCCAGTACTTC.

This chain links TRBV7-2 with TRBJ1-1; 9 bases are shared with TRBD1. The CDR3 runs to 14 residues. V was clipped by 4 bases and J by 5 bases; unmatched bases: 5. The germline CDR1 and CDR2 sequences are SGHTA and FQGNSA. CDR3 sequence: CASSSGTGRTEAFF. CDR3 sequence (DNA): TGTGCCAGCAGCTCGGGGACAGGGCGGACTGAAGCTTTCTTT.

The rearrangement links TRBV18 to TRBJ2-2; 9 bases agree with TRBD1. The CDR3 consists of 14 residues. V lost 3 bases and J lost 7; bases outside the gene matches: 3. Germline V gene data show CDR1 as KGHSH and CDR2 as LQKENI. The DNA for the CDR3 is TGTGCCAGCTCACCCGGACAGGGGTACGGGGAGCTGTTTTTT. Its protein is CASSPGQGYGELFF. Looking up the rest from reference TRBV18 and TRBJ2-2 gives the full variable domain: NAGVMQNPRHLVRRRGQEARLRCSPMKGHSHVYWYRQLPEEGLKFMVYLQKENIIDESGMPKERFSAEFPKEGPSILRIQQVVRGDSAAYFCASSPGQGYGELFFGEGSRLTVL.

As for this clone: The same CDR3 is also encoded by other DNA sequences in this sample. V is TRBV5-1 and J is TRBJ2-2; 9 bases map to TRBD2. Unmatched junction bases numbered 4, after V lost 2 bases and J lost 2 bases. This CDR3 is 16 amino acids long. Germline V lookup: CDR1 SGHRS, CDR2 YFSETQ. The CDR3 here is CASSLRLAGNTGELFF. For the CDR3, the DNA is TGCGCCAGCAGCTTAAGGCTAGCGGGAAACACCGGGGAGCTGTTTTTT.

Details on this clone: At the DNA level, this CDR3 is encoded by other sequences in the same sample as well. The J gene is TRBJ2-7, the V gene TRBV7-2; 9 bases map to TRBD2. The J segment lost 3 bases and the V segment lost 0 bases, leaving 3 bases of the junction unmatched. This CDR3 contains 15 residues. Germline loops: CDR1 SGHTA, CDR2 FQGNSA. CDR3 protein: CASSLAGSGSYEQYF. CDR3 coding DNA: TGTGCCAGCAGCTTAGCTGGTAGCGGGAGCTACGAGCAGTACTTC.

The CDR3, as DNA: TGTGCCAGCAGTTACCAGGCCAGGGGGCCGGGGGGCTACACCTTC. Translating it yields CASSYQARGPGGYTF. The chain has TRBV6-5 and TRBJ1-2; 8 bases are a match to TRBD1. V trimming: 2 bases; J trimming: 8 bases; junction bases outside the gene matches: 10. The CDR3 consists of 15 residues. Germline V gene data show CDR1 as MNHEY and CDR2 as SVGAGI.

This clone was counted only a few times. This chain links TRBV2 with TRBJ1-1; D perhaps matches TRBD1 (6 bases). The CDR3 is 13 amino acids. V shed 3 bases and J shed 6 bases, with 11 bases lying between them. The germline V gene has CDR1 SNHLY and CDR2 FYNNEI. CDR3 DNA sequence: TGTGCCAGCAGTGAGAGGGACAAACCTGAAGCTTTCTTT. It codes for CASSERDKPEAFF.

J is TRBJ2-7 and V is TRBV7-8; 12 nucleotides line up with TRBD2. This CDR3 is 15 amino acids long. V lost 0 bases, J lost 6 bases, and 3 bases stayed unmatched. Germline loops: CDR1 SGHVS, CDR2 FQNEAQ. This CDR3 reads CASSLAETSGGEQYF. For the CDR3, the DNA is TGTGCCAGCAGCTTAGCCGAGACTAGCGGGGGCGAGCAGTACTTC.

The chain employs TRBV10-3 and TRBJ2-5; TRBD1 matches at 8 bases. Trimming took 3 bases from V and 3 from J; bases not matched to a gene: 3. This CDR3 is built from 14 residues. Germline V gene data show CDR1 as ENHRY and CDR2 as SYGVKD. The CDR3 here is CAISEPGGEETQYF. DNA for the CDR3: TGTGCCATCAGTGAACCAGGGGGCGAAGAGACCCAGTACTTC.

The V call is TRBV19, the J call TRBJ2-7; D possibly uses TRBD1 or TRBD2 (5 bases each). The germline CDR1 and CDR2 sequences are LNHDA and SQIVND (reference sequence). V was trimmed by 2 bases and J by 6 bases, leaving 14 bases between them. This CDR3 is 14 amino acids long. The CDR3 here is CASSISGRDGEQYF. In DNA form, the CDR3 reads TGTGCCAGTAGTATATCGGGCAGGGACGGCGAGCAGTACTTC.

J is TRBJ2-1 and V is TRBV7-8; 7 bases map to TRBD2. CDR3 length: 16 residues. Losses at the gene ends were 5 bases for V and 4 bases for J; bases not matched to a gene: 11. Germline loops: CDR1 SGHVS, CDR2 FQNEAQ. CDR3 in DNA: TGTGCCAGCAGCCACAGACTAGCTGTTACTTACAATGAGCAGTTCTTC. Its protein is CASSHRLAVTYNEQFF.

The chain is built from TRBV5-1 and TRBJ2-5; 15 bases map to TRBD2. This CDR3 has 18 amino acids. V dropped 3 bases and J dropped 2; count of bases not matched to a gene: 8. Germline-derived CDR1 and CDR2 are SGHRS and YFSETQ. The CDR3 DNA sequence: TGCGCCAGCAGCTGGTTACCTGGACTAGCGGGGGGGCAAGAGACCCAGTACTTC. This sequence encodes CASSWLPGLAGGQETQYF. Full variable domain (rest looked up from reference TRBV5-1 and TRBJ2-5): KAGVTQTPRYLIKTRGQQVTLSCSPISGHRSVSWYQQTPGQGLQFLFEYFSETQRNKGNFPGRFSGRQFSNSRSEMNVSTLELGDSALYLCASSWLPGLAGGQETQYFGPGTRLLVL.

V gene TRBV25-1 combines with J gene TRBJ2-3, with 14 nucleotides matching TRBD2. V lost 8 bases to trimming and J lost 2 bases; unmatched junction nucleotides: 6. The CDR3 contains 16 residues. Germline V lookup: CDR1 MGHDK, CDR2 SYGVNS. CDR3 residues: CASGRLAGGNTDTQYF. In nucleotides, the CDR3 is TGTGCCAGCGGCCGACTAGCGGGGGGGAACACAGATACGCAGTATTTT.

V is TRBV6-6 and J is TRBJ2-2, with 7 bases matching TRBD1. The trim removed 0 bases at V and 8 bases at J, leaving 6 bases unmatched. Germline V CDR1 and CDR2: MNHNY, SVGAGI (reference sequence). The CDR3 has 15 amino acids. CDR3 bases: TGTGCCAGCAGTTACTCGAGACAGGGATTGGGGGAGCTGTTTTTT. It is translated as CASSYSRQGLGELFF.

To note about this clone: This could be a read error, since a much larger clone is one nucleotide away. In DNA, the CDR3 is TGTGCCAGCAGCTTAGAAGAGAACACTGAAGCTTTCTTT. It translates to CASSLEENTEAFF. The V and J genes are TRBV7-6 and TRBJ1-1, with D unresolved. Germline V gene data show CDR1 as SGHVS and CDR2 as FNYEAQ. This CDR3 spans 13 amino acids. V lost 1 base, J lost 1 base, and 4 bases lay in between.

The chain uses TRBV7-2 and TRBJ2-5, with TRBD2 matching 9 bases. Germline values: CDR1 SGHTA, CDR2 FQGNSA. V lost 0 bases to trimming and J lost 2 bases; unmatched junction nucleotides: 4. The CDR3 length is 16 residues. This CDR3 reads CASSLATSGTQETQYF. DNA of the CDR3: TGTGCCAGCAGCTTAGCGACTAGCGGCACTCAAGAGACCCAGTACTTC.

This clone was picked up a small number of times. The chain links TRBV6-5 to TRBJ1-1, with D unclear. Trimming removed 2 bases at V and 2 bases at J, with 6 bases between. This CDR3 spans 13 amino acids. Germline CDR1 reads MNHEY; CDR2 reads SVGAGI. CDR3 sequence (DNA): TGTGCCAGCAGTTACGGGATAAACACTGAAGCTTTCTTT. As protein: CASSYGINTEAFF.